This T cell receptor (beta chain) appears in the sequencing data of a study of spatial heterogeneity in lung cancer. Time point: blood at routine non-recurrence follow-up after resection. The study sequenced unsorted whole RNA from tumor, nontumor lung or frozen PBMC. TCRdb recomputed calls from the 5' RACE reads with MiXCR, one row per CDR3 protein. Here the sample spans 25,000 to 30,000 distinct CDR3 sequences, under 7% being singletons. Germline V gives CDR1 SGHVT, CDR2 SQSDAQ. V gave up 0 bases and J gave up 1 base, with 7 bases separating them. The CDR3 extends over 14 amino acids. The sequences come from PBMCs, collected at follow-up. The chain uses TRBV7-4 and TRBJ2-7, with a possible D match to TRBD2 (6 bases). This TCR came from a male donor with early-stage non-small cell lung cancer. The CDR3 DNA follows: TGTGCCAGCAGCTTAGCGGGGGGTTCCTACGAGCAGTACTTC. Translated: CASSLAGGSYEQYF. Full variable domain (remainder filled in from reference TRBV7-4 and TRBJ2-7): GAGVSQSPRYKVAKRGRDVALRCDSISGHVTLYWYRQTLGQGSEVLTYSQSDAQRDKSGRPSGRFSAERPERSVSTLKIQRTEQGDSAVYLCASSLAGGSYEQYFGPGTRLTVT.